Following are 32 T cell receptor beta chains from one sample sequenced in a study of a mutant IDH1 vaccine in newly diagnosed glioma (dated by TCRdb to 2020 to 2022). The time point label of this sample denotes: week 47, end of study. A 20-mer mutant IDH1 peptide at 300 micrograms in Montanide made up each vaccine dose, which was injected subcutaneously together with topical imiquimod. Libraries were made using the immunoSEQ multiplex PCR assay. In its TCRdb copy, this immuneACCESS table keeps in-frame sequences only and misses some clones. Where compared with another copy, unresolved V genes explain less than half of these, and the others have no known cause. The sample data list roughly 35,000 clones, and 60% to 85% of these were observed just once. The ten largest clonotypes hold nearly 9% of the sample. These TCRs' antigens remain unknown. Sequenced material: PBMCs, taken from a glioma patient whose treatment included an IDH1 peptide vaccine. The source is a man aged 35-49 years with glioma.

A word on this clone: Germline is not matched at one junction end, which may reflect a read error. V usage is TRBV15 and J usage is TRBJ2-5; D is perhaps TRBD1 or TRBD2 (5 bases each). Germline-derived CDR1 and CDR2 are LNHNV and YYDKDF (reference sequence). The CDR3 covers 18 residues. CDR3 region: CATSREISLWDDQETQYF. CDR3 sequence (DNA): TGTGCCACCAGCAGAGAGATAAGTCTATGGGACGACCAGGAGACCCAGTACTTC.

The CDR3 spells CASSQQGAGEQYF. CDR3 sequence (DNA): TGTGCCAGCAGCCAACAGGGGGCTGGCGAGCAGTACTTC. The chain joins TRBV6-5 to TRBJ2-5; 9 bases match TRBD1. The J call is uncertain, as TRBJ2-7 better fits the DNA end. The CDR3 has 13 residues. Germline CDR1 MNHEY, CDR2 SVGAGI.

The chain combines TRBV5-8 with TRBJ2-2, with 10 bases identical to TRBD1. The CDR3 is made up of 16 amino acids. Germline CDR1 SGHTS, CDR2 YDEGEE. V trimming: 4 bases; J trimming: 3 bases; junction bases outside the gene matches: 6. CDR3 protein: CASSPGQGVYTGELFF. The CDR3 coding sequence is TGTGCCAGCAGCCCCGGACAGGGGGTCTACACCGGGGAGCTGTTTTTT.

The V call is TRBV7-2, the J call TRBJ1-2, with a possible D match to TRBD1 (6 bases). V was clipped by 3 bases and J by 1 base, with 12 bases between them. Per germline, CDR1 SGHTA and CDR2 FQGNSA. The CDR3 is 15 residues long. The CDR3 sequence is CASSFNRADNYGYTF. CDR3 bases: TGTGCCAGCAGCTTCAACAGGGCGGATAACTATGGCTACACCTTC.

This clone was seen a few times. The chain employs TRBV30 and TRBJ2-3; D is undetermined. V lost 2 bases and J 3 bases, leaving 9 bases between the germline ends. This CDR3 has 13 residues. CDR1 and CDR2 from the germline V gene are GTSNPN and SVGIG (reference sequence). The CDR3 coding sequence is TGTGCCTGGAGTCTGGCAGGAACAGATACGCAGTATTTT. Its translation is CAWSLAGTDTQYF.

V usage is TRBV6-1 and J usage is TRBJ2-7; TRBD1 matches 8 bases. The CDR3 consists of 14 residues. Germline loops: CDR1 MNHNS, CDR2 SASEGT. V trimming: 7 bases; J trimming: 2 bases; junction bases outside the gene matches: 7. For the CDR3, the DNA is TGTGCCAGCAACCGCGACAGGGGCCCCTACGAGCAGTACTTC. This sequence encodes CASNRDRGPYEQYF.

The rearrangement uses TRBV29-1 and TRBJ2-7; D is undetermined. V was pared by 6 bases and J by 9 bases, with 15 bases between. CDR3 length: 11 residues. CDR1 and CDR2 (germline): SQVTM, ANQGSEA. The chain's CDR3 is CSVAVPTGQYF. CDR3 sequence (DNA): TGCAGCGTCGCTGTCCCGACGGGGCAGTACTTC.

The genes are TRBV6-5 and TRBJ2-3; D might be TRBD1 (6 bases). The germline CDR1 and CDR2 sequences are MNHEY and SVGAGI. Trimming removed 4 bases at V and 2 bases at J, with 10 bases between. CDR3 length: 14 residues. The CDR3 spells CASSWGQDTDTQYF. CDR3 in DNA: TGTGCCAGCAGTTGGGGGCAGGACACAGATACGCAGTATTTT.

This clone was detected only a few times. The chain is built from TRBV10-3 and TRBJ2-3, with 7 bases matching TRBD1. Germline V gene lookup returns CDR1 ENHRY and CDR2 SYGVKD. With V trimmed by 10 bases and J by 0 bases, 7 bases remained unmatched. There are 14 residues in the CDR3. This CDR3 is CATRTGTSTDTQYF. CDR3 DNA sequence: TGTGCCACCCGGACAGGCACTAGCACAGATACGCAGTATTTT.

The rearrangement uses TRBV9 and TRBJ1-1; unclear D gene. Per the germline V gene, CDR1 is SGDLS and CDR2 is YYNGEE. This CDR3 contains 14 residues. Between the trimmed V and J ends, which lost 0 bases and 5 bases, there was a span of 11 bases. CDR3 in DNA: TGTGCCAGCAGCGTAGCCCCAGAGGGTACTGAAGCTTTCTTT. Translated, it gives CASSVAPEGTEAFF.

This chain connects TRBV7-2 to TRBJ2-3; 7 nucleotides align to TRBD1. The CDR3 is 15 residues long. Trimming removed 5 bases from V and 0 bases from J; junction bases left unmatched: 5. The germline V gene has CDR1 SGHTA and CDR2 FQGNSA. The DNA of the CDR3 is TGTGCCAGCAGCGAGACAGGGATCAGCACAGATACGCAGTATTTT. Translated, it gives CASSETGISTDTQYF. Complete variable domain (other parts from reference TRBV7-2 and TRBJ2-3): GAGVSQSPSNKVTEKGKDVELRCDPISGHTALYWYRQSLGQGLEFLIYFQGNSAPDKSGLPSDRFSAERTGGSVSTLTIQRTQQEDSAVYLCASSETGISTDTQYFGPGTRLTVL.

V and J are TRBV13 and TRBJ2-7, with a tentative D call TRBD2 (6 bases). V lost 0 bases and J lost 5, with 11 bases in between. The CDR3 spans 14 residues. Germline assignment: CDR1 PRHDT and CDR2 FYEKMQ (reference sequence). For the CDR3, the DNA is TGTGCCAGCAGCTTAGGTCGGGAGCGGGACGAGCAGTACTTC. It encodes CASSLGRERDEQYF.

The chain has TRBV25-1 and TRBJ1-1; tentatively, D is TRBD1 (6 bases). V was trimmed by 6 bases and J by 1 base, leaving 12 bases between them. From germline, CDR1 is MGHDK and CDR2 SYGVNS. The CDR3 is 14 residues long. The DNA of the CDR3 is TGTGCCAGCAGAACGACAGGACCGAACACTGAAGCTTTCTTT. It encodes CASRTTGPNTEAFF.

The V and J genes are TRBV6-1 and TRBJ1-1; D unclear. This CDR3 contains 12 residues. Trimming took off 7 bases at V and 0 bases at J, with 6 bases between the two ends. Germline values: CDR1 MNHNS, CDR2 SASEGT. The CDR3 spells CASKYVNTEAFF. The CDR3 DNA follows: TGTGCCAGCAAGTACGTGAACACTGAAGCTTTCTTT.

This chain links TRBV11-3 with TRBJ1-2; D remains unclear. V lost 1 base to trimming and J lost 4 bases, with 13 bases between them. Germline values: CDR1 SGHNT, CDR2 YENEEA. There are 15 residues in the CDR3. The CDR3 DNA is TGTGCCAGCAGCTTAGCTGGTGCAGGCCTCTATGGCTACACCTTC. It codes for CASSLAGAGLYGYTF.

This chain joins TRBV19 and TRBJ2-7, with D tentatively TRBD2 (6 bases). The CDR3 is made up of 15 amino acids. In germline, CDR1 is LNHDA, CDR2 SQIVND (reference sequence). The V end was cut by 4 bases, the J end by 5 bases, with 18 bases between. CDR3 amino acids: CASSSPGRERDEQYF. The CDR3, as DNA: TGTGCCAGTAGTAGCCCAGGCCGGGAGAGAGACGAGCAGTACTTC.

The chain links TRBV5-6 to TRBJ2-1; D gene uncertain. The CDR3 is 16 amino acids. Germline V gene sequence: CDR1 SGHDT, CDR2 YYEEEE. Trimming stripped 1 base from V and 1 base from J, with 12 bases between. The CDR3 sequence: CASSLTALGSYNEQFF. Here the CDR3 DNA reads TGTGCCAGCAGCTTGACGGCGCTAGGTTCCTACAATGAGCAGTTCTTC.

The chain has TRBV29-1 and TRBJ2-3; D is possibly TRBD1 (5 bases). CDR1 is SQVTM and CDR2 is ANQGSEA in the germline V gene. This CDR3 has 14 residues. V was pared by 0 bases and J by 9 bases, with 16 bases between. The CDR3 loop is CSVEDPRAARTQYF. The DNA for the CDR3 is TGCAGCGTTGAAGATCCCAGGGCCGCCCGAACGCAGTATTTT.

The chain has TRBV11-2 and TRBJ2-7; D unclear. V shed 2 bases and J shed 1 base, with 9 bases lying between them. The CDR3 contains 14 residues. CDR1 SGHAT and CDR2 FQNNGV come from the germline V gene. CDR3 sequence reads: CASSLTQGSYEQYV. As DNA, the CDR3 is TGTGCCAGCAGCTTAACCCAAGGGTCCTACGAGCAGTACGTC.

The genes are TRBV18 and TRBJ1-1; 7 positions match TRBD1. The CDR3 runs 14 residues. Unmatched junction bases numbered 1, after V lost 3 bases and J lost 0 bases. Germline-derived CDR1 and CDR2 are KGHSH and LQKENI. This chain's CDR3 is CASSPDRLNTEAFF. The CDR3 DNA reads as TGTGCCAGCTCACCGGACAGGCTGAACACTGAAGCTTTCTTT.

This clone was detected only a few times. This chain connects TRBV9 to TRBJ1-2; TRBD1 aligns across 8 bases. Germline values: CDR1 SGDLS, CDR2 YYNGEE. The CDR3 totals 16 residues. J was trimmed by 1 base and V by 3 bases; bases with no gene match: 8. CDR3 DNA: TGTGCCAGCAGCGCAGGCAGGGGGCTAGTTAACTATGGCTACACCTTC. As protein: CASSAGRGLVNYGYTF.

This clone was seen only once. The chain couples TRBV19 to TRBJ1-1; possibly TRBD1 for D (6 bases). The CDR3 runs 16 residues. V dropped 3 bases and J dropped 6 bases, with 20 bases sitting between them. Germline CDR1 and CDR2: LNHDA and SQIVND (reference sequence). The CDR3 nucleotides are TGTGCCAGTAGTATCGGAGGTCTAGGGGGTCCCGCTGAAGCTTTCTTT. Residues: CASSIGGLGGPAEAFF.

CDR3 bases: TGTGCCAGCAGCCTTCGGACAGGTGAACACCGGGAGCTGTTTTTT. It yields the protein CASSLRTGEHRELFF. The chain has TRBV5-8 and TRBJ2-2; TRBD1 aligns across 7 bases. Unmatched junction bases numbered 12, after V lost 4 bases and J lost 9 bases. This CDR3 comprises 15 residues. Germline lookup yields CDR1 SGHTS and CDR2 YDEGEE.

CDR3 coding DNA: TGCAGCGTTGAGGGCGCGGCGGCTGGCTACACCTTC. Translation gives CSVEGAAAGYTF. The chain uses TRBV29-1 and TRBJ1-2; D is unclear. Looked up from germline, CDR1 is SQVTM and CDR2 is ANQGSEA. This CDR3 region has 12 residues. Trimming removed 3 bases at V and 7 bases at J, with 12 bases between. Complete variable domain (other parts from reference TRBV29-1 and TRBJ1-2): SAVISQKPSRDICQRGTSLTIQCQVDSQVTMMFWYRQQPGQSLTLIATANQGSEATYESGFVIDKFPISRPNLTFSTLTVSNMSPEDSSIYLCSVEGAAAGYTFGSGTRLTVV.

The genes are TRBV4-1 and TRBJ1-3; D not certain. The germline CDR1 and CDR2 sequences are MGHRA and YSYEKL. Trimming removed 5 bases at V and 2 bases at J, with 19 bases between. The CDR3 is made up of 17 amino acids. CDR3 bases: TGCGCCAGCAGCACCCCCGAGATTTCTACTCCTGGAAACACCATATATTTT. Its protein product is CASSTPEISTPGNTIYF.

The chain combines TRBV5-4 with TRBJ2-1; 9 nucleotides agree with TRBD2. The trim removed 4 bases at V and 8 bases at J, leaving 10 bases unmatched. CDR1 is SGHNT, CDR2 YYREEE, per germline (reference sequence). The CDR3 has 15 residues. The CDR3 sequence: CASSHTGLALDEQFF. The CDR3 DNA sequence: TGTGCCAGCAGCCACACAGGACTAGCGCTGGATGAGCAGTTCTTC.

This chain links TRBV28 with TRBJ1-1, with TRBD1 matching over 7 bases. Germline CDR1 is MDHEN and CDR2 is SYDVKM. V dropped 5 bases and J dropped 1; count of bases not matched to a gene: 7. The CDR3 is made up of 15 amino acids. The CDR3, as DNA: TGTGCCAGCAGTCAGGCGAGGACAGGGAACACTGAAGCTTTCTTT. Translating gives CASSQARTGNTEAFF. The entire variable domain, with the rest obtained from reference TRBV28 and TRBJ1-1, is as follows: DVKVTQSSRYLVKRTGEKVFLECVQDMDHENMFWYRQDPGLGLRLIYFSYDVKMKEKGDIPEGYSVSREKKERFSLILESASTNQTSMYLCASSQARTGNTEAFFGQGTRLTVV.

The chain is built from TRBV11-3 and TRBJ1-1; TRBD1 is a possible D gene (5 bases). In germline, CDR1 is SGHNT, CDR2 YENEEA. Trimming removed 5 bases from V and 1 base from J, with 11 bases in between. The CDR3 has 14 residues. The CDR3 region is CASSPEQANTEAFF. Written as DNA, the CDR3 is TGTGCCAGCAGCCCTGAACAGGCGAACACTGAAGCTTTCTTT.

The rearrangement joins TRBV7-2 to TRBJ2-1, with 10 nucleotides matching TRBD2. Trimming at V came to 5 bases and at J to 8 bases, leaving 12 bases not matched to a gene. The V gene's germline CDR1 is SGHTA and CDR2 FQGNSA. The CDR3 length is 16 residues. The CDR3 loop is CASSALSGRGSHEQFF. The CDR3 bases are TGTGCCAGCAGCGCCCTGAGCGGGAGGGGCAGTCATGAGCAGTTCTTC.

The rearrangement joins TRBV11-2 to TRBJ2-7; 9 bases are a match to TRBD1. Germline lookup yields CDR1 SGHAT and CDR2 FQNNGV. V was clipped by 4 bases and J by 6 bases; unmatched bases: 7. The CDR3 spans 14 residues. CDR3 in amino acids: CASSSRTGGGEQYF. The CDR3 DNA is TGTGCCAGCAGCTCGAGAACAGGGGGCGGCGAGCAGTACTTC.

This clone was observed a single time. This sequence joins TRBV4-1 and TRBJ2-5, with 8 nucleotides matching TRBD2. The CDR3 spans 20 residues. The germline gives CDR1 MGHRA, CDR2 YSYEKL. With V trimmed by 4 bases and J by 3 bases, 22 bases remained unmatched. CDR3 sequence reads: CASSLVSAGEAGGSKETQYF. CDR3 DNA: TGCGCCAGCAGCCTCGTGTCAGCAGGGGAGGCGGGAGGTAGTAAAGAGACCCAGTACTTC.

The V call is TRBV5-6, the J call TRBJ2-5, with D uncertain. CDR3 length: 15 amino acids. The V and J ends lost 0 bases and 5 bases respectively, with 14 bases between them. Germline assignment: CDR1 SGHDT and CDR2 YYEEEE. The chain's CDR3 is CASSLGTGPRETQYF. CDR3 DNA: TGTGCCAGCAGCTTGGGAACGGGTCCGAGGGAGACCCAGTACTTC.